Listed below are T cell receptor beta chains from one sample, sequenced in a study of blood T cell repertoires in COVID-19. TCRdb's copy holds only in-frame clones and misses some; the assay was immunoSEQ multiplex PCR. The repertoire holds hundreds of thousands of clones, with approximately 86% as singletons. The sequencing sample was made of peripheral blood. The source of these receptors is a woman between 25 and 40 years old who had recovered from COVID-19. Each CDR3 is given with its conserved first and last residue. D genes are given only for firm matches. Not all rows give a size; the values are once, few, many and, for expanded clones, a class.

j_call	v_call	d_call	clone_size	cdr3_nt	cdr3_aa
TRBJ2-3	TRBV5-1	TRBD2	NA	TGCGCCAGCAGAGTAGCGGGGGTGGAGATAGATACGCAGTATTTT	CASRVAGVEIDTQYF
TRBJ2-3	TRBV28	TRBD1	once	TGTGCCAGCAGTCCGGGACAGCTTGGCACAGATACGCAGTATTTT	CASSPGQLGTDTQYF
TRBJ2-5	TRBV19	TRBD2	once	TGTGCCAGTAGTATAGAGGGGACTAGCGGGGCCGACCAGTACTTC	CASSIEGTSGADQYF
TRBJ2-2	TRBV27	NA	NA	TGTGCCAGCAGTTTGACACCTGGGGGGAGGAACACCGGGGAGCTGTTTTTT	CASSLTPGGRNTGELFF
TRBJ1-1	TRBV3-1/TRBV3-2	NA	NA	TGTGCCAGCAGCCAAGATCTTATGGCGAACACTGAAGCTTTCTTT	CASSQDLMANTEAFF
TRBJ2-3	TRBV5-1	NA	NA	TGCGCCAGCAGCCCGGCCGTTGTTCCTAGGCATACGCAGTATTTT	CASSPAVVPRHTQYF
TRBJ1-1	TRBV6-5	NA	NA	TGTGCCAGCAGCTACGGGGGCAGCCTAAACACTGAAGCTTTCTTT	CASSYGGSLNTEAFF
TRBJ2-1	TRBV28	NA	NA	TGTGCCAGCAGTTTAAGTAGCGGAGGATACAATGAGCAGTTCTTC	CASSLSSGGYNEQFF
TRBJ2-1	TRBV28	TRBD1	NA	TGTGCCAGCAGGACAGGGGGCTCTGTTGAGCAGTTCTTC	CASRTGGSVEQFF
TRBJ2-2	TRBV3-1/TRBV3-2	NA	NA	TGTGCCAGCAGCCACAAGGACAACAGAGGAGGGAAGGGCGGGGAGCTGTTTTTT	CASSHKDNRGGKGGELFF
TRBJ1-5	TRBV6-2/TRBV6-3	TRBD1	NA	TGTGCCAGCAGTTATGGGCAGGGGGCATCCCAGCCCCAGCATTTT	CASSYGQGASQPQHF
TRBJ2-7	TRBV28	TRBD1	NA	TGTGCCAGCAGTTTATCCCTCCAGGGGGCGAGGGGAGAGCAGTACTTC	CASSLSLQGARGEQYF
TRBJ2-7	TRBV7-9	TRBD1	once	TGTGCCAGCAGCGGGGACCGAACGTCGGGACAGTTGTACTCCTACGAGCAGTACTTC	CASSGDRTSGQLYSYEQYF
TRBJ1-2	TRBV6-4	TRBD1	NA	TGTGCCAGCACTGACTATCCGACAGGGGGCCGAGGCTACACCTTC	CASTDYPTGGRGYTF
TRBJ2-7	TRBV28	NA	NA	TGTGCCAGCAGGGCCGGGACACAAACCTACGAGCAGTACTTC	CASRAGTQTYEQYF
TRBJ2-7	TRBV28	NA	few	TGTGCCAGCAGAAACTCTGGCGGCTCCTACGAGCAGTACTTC	CASRNSGGSYEQYF
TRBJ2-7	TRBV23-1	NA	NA	TGCGCCAGCAGTCAATCGGCGGGACTCCACTTTTCCGAGCAGTACTTC	CASSQSAGLHFSEQYF
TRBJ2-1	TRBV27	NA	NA	TGTGCCAGCAGCCTGGACTTCTACAATGAGCAGTTCTTC	CASSLDFYNEQFF
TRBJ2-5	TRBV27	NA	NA	TGTGCCAGCAGTGGGGGGACGGTGCGAGAGACCCAGTACTTC	CASSGGTVRETQYF
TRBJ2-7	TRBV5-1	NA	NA	TGCGCCAGCAGCCGAGGGGGGGTCGGCTCCTACGAGCAGTACTTC	CASSRGGVGSYEQYF
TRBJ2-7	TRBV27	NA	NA	TGTGCCAGCAGTCGTAACGGACAGAACTACGAGCAGTACTTC	CASSRNGQNYEQYF
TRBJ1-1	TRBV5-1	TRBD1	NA	TGCGCCAGCACCGAACAGGGGAAGAACACTGAAGCTTTCTTT	CASTEQGKNTEAFF
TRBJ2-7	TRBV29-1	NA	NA	TGCAGCGTTGGTTCACTCTACGAGCAGTACTTC	CSVGSLYEQYF
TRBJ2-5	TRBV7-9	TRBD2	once	TGTGCCAGCAGCTACGGGACTAGCGGACAAGAGACCCAGTACTTC	CASSYGTSGQETQYF
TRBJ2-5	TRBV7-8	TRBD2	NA	TGTGCCAGCAGCCATAGCGGGGGGCTGGAGACCCAGTACTTC	CASSHSGGLETQYF
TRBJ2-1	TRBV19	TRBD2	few	TGTGCCAGCTTAGATCCGGGACTAGCGGGAGACAATGAGCAGTTCTTC	CASLDPGLAGDNEQFF
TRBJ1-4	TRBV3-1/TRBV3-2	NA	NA	TGTGCCAGCAGCCTTGGGTCGGGGGGTGAAAAACTGTTTTTT	CASSLGSGGEKLFF
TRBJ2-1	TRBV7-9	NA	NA	TGTGCCAGCAGCTTAACCGCCATCAGTGAGCAGTTCTTC	CASSLTAISEQFF
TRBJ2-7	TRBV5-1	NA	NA	TGCGCCAGCAGGGGAGGCAGCCCAGAGCAGTACTTC	CASRGGSPEQYF
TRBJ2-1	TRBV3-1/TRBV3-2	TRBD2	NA	TGTGCCAGCAGCCAAGGACTAGCGCCGTACAATGAGCAGTTCTTC	CASSQGLAPYNEQFF
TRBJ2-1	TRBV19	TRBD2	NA	TGTGCCAGTAGTATAGACGGGACGGGGGGACTCTCCTACAATGAGCAGTTCTTC	CASSIDGTGGLSYNEQFF
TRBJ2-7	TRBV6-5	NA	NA	TGTGCCAGCAGGCGACGGCGGTCCTCCTACGAGCAGTACTTC	CASRRRRSSYEQYF
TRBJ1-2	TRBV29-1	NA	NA	TGCAGCGGGACAGATAACTATGGCTACACCTTC	CSGTDNYGYTF
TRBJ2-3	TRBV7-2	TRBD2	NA	TGTGCCAGCAGCCCTAGACTAGCGGGAGCCACAGATACGCAGTATTTT	CASSPRLAGATDTQYF
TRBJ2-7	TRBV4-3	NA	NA	TGCGCCAGCAGCCAAGTGGGCCACGAGCAGTACTTC	CASSQVGHEQYF
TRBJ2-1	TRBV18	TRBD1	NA	TGTGCCAGCTCACCCTACCGGGACAGGGATGGTGAGCAGTTCTTC	CASSPYRDRDGEQFF
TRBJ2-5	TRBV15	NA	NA	TGTGCCACCAGCAGAGGCGGGACAGAACAAGAGACCCAGTACTTC	CATSRGGTEQETQYF
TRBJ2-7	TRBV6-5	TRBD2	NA	TGTGCCAGCTCTCCAGAGCTAGCGGGAAGCTACGAGCAGTACTTC	CASSPELAGSYEQYF
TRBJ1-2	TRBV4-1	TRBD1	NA	TGCGCCAGCAGGGGACAGGGCGGGGATTATGGCTACACCTTC	CASRGQGGDYGYTF
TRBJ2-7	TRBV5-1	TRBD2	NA	TGCGCCAGCAGCCCAGGTAGGGGCGGGAGTAAGTACGAGCAGTACTTC	CASSPGRGGSKYEQYF
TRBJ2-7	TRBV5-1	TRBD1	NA	TGCGCCAGCAGACGTAGCAGGGGGCCCTCCTACGAGCAGTACTTC	CASRRSRGPSYEQYF
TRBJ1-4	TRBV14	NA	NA	TGTGCCAGCAGCCAAACTTCTGACAGGCGACACGAAAAACTGTTTTTT	CASSQTSDRRHEKLFF
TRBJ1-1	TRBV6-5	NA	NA	TGTGCCAGCAGGTCCCCGGGGACTGAAGCTTTCTTT	CASRSPGTEAFF
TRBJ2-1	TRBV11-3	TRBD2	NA	TGTGCCAGCAGAACCGTACGGAGCGGGGCTAGGGAAAAATACAATGAGCAGTTCTTC	CASRTVRSGAREKYNEQFF
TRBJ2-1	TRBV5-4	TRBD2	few	TGTGCCAGCAGCTTGGGGGGAGCGGGAGGAATGTGGTACAATGAGCAGTTCTTC	CASSLGGAGGMWYNEQFF
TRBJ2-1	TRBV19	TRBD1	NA	TGTGCCAGTAGGTTGACGGGACAGGGGCCCAGTCCCAATGAGCAGTTCTTC	CASRLTGQGPSPNEQFF
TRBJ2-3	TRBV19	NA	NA	TGTGCCAGTAGGGGGCGGGGGCAGGGCACAGATACGCAGTATTTT	CASRGRGQGTDTQYF
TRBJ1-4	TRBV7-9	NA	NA	TGTGCCAGCAGCTTACGCGGGACTAATGAAAAACTGTTTTTT	CASSLRGTNEKLFF
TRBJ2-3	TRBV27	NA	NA	TGTGCCAGCAGTTTCGAACGAGCGCATACGCAGTATTTT	CASSFERAHTQYF
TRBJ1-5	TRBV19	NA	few	TGTGCCAGTAGTATAGGGGGGCGATCCAATCAGCCCCAGCATTTT	CASSIGGRSNQPQHF
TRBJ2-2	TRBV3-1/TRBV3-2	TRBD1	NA	TGTGCCAGCAGCCTCCAACCAGGGGGCGGGGAGCTGTTTTTT	CASSLQPGGGELFF
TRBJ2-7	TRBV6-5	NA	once	TGTGCCAGCAGTTACTCGGCCCGGGGAGACCACGAGCAGTACTTC	CASSYSARGDHEQYF
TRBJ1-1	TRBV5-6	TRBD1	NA	TGTGCCAGCAGCTTCGCGGGACAGGTAATGAACACTGAAGCTTTCTTT	CASSFAGQVMNTEAFF
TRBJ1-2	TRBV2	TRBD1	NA	TGTGCCAGCAGTGAGGGACAGGACCCATCCTATGGCTACACCTTC	CASSEGQDPSYGYTF
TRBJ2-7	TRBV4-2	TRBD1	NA	TGTGCCAGCAGCCCAGGGACAGGACTGCTCTACGAGCAGTACTTC	CASSPGTGLLYEQYF
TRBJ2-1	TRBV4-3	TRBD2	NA	TGCGCCAGCAGCCAAGATGCACGAGCGGGAGCCCCCTCGGGCTACAATGAGCAGTTCTTC	CASSQDARAGAPSGYNEQFF
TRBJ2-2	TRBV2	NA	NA	TGTGCCAGCAGTGAAGAAGGGAGAGGCACCGGGGAGCTGTTTTTT	CASSEEGRGTGELFF